This T cell receptor beta chain was documented in a study of identical twins. In the case of this clonotype: No antigen is known for it.

Findings and limits, study-wide: Out-of-frame alpha sequences shared between twins exhibited an excess of low generation probability.

Template switching (which added a universal primer site) was used, and cDNA carried unique molecular identifiers. From the 5' RACE reads, TCRdb called clonotypes with MiXCR, one entry per CDR3 protein. Found here are 500,000 to 700,000 distinct CDR3 sequences, about 7% of them singletons; the top ten hold 1.5% to 2%. This CDR3 region has 17 residues. Trimming cost V 4 bases and J 3 bases, with 19 bases left between them. Germline V CDR1 and CDR2: LGHDT, YNNKEL (reference sequence). The same sample was also used in a study of yellow fever vaccine responses in identical twins.

Source material: PBMCs. This chain uses TRBV3-1 with TRBJ1-5, with D possibly matching TRBD1 (6 bases). The source is a woman aged 18-29 years in good health. The CDR3 region is CASSPTRNDRSNQPQHF. The CDR3 region has the DNA TGTGCCAGCAGCCCTACCAGAAACGACAGGTCCAATCAGCCCCAGCATTTT.